This TCR beta chain was observed in a study of T cells in Graves' hyperthyroidism and ophthalmopathy (dated by TCRdb to between 2018 and 2021). Regarding the research as a whole: To identify distinguishing TCR V-J signatures, a discovery cohort of around 100 patients was used, comprising under 45 with Graves' ophthalmopathy and 55 to 65 with stable Graves' hyperthyroidism. Following sampling, methimazole starting at 30 mg daily was given to hyperthyroidism patients, and high-dose intravenous methylprednisolone was given to ophthalmopathy patients. The paper reports TCR Vbeta CDR3 sequencing of approximately 130 peripheral blood samples: around 45 ophthalmopathy, roughly 74 hyperthyroidism and around 17 progressor patients. In addition, the study compared T-cell repertoires in thyroid tissue and in blood from six Graves' hyperthyroidism patients. An independent validation cohort of around 19 hyperthyroidism patients and about 15 patients who later progressed to ophthalmopathy tested prospective prediction of ophthalmopathy. The roughly 100 discovery patients were divided at random into training and test sets in a 7:3 ratio. The full study reports these points: Sample size was not statistically predetermined, and blinding of investigators to group allocation was not performed. During validation, the model predicted progression to ophthalmopathy a median of about 6.3 months ahead of onset, with just under 71% sensitivity and 72% to 80% specificity. A 13 V-J signature model separated ophthalmopathy from stable hyperthyroidism, with 87.88% sensitivity and just under 84% specificity in cross-validation and 80%/75% in testing. Blood samples also contained most of the expanded thyroid clonotypes (frequency above 0.001), which suggests that blood repertoires may reflect thyroid immune responses.

As concerns this clonotype: The antigen this receptor binds is unknown. Within one base of it there is no much larger clone, and no base qualities were kept.

The TCR beta CDR3 regions were amplified from the RNA transcripts. A first-round RT-PCR of the TCR CDR3 used the HTBI primer set with the Qiagen OneStep RT-PCR kit. The libraries were constructed in a second round of multiplex PCR and then size-selected and purified. The libraries were sequenced on an Illumina HiSeq2000 using paired-end 100 bp reads. The authors processed their data as follows. SOAPnuke was used to process the raw data, removing reads that contained adapters or uncalled bases, had a mean Phred below 15, or lacked an exact match to the constant primer or identifier. COPE v1.2.5 was used to merge the high-quality paired reads, and each unique nucleotide sequence was defined as a clonotype. MiTCR v1.1 was used to align the clonotypes against IMGT TRBV, TRBD and TRBJ reference segments. The analysis was restricted to V-J combinations with a frequency above 0.0001, which together covered 99.2% of the repertoires. The TCS score was defined as F50 (clonal expansion) divided by E x V (chaos), with BLOSUM62-based TCRdist calculated between CDR3 peptides within each V-J. Welch's t-statistics and random forest reduced some 510 V-J features to roughly 13, which were used in a naive Bayes classifier (R e1071). TCRdb's own reprocessing of the public reads used fastp at Q25 and MiXCR and kept productive beta chains. CDR3 protein duplicates are merged, each entry listing the most common genes and DNA. The V and J calls and clone size come from TCRdb's table, not from the authors' own analysis. The sample data list around 540,000 distinct CDR3 sequences, and more than 45% of these were observed just once. 8.2% of the sample goes to the ten largest clones.

V and J lose 4 bases and 7 bases, and a span of 11 bases separates them. The CDR3 covers 12 residues, taking in both the cysteine and the phenylalanine. The CDR3 DNA has 36 bases and is translated from base 1. From a lookup of the germline V gene, CDR1 and CDR2 are SGHTA and FQGNSA. Stable Graves' hyperthyroidism was defined as no progression to ophthalmopathy during 18 months of follow-up. The hyperthyroidism patients were between 18 and 65 years old and newly diagnosed, with a disease duration of less than 2 months. The study excluded patients with uncontrolled infections, other autoimmune diseases, pregnancy or lactation. Diagnoses were established on the basis of clinical symptoms, serum thyroxine and TRAb, thyroid ultrasound, and orbital computed tomography. Trizol reagent was used to extract total RNA, and RNA quality was then checked on an Agilent 2100 Bioanalyzer.

Sequencing was carried out using peripheral blood or thyroid tissue (not recorded which). The sequence came from a woman aged 18-35 years with Graves' hyperthyroidism. Donor details come from another sample of the same person, matched by shared clones. The receptor chain draws on TRBV7-2 and TRBJ2-7, and TRBD1 may be the D gene, going by 6 matching bases. The CDR3 reads CASSYTGFEQYF. The DNA reads TGTGCCAGCAGCTACACAGGGTTTGAGCAGTACTTC.